The 2 T cell receptor beta chains in this list originate from one sample, sequenced in a study of shared clonotypes between healthy human individuals. Profiling relied on immunoSEQ multiplex PCR, and the TCRdb table lists in-frame clones only, not all of them. This table holds over 2,000,000 clones, 90% to 95% found once. Naive CD8 cells lacked CD45RO, underwent positive selection for CCR7 and left out terminally differentiated effector memory CD45RA+ cells. Material for sequencing was naive CD8+ T cells from PBMCs. Receptor source: a man between 18 and 35 years old in good health. Some clones in this sample may be carry-over from other donors' samples.

J is TRBJ2-1 and V is TRBV9; 8 bases align to TRBD2. The germline V gene encodes CDR1 SGDLS and CDR2 YYNGEE. With V trimmed by 0 bases and J by 1 base, 3 bases remained unmatched. This CDR3 is built from 16 residues. The chain's CDR3 is CASSVGGLVSYNEQFF. In DNA, the CDR3 is TGTGCCAGCAGCGTAGGGGGACTAGTTTCCTACAATGAGCAGTTCTTC.

As for this clone: Other DNA sequences in this sample translate to the same CDR3. The J gene is TRBJ2-2, the V gene TRBV9; D gene uncertain. The CDR3 is 11 residues long. Per the germline V gene, CDR1 is SGDLS and CDR2 is YYNGEE. The V gene lost 0 bases and the J gene lost 8 bases, with 2 bases spanning the gap. The CDR3 DNA is TGTGCCAGCAGCGTAGGGGGGGAGCTGTTTTTT. Translation gives CASSVGGELFF. Variable domain in full (rest from reference TRBV9 and TRBJ2-2): DSGVTQTPKHLITATGQRVTLRCSPRSGDLSVYWYQQSLDQGLQFLIQYYNGEERAKGNILERFSAQQFPDLHSELNLSSLELGDSALYFCASSVGGELFFGEGSRLTVL.